A single sample is the source of the 21 T cell receptor beta chains below, sequenced in a study of blood T cell repertoires in COVID-19. TCRdb's copy holds only in-frame clones and misses some; the assay was immunoSEQ multiplex PCR. The table includes tens of thousands of clones, 65% to 90% detected once. The sequenced sample was peripheral blood. The receptors here all came from a man in his 60s with acute or convalescent COVID-19.

The chain links TRBV19 to TRBJ2-7; TRBD2 matches at 9 bases. CDR1 and CDR2 (germline): LNHDA, SQIVND (reference sequence). The CDR3 sequence is 16 residues long. The V gene end was trimmed by 0 bases and the J gene end by 5 bases; junction bases not matched to a gene: 8. The CDR3 region is CASSIDILAGFDEQYF. In nucleotides, the CDR3 is TGTGCCAGTAGTATAGATATTCTAGCGGGATTCGACGAGCAGTACTTC.

The CDR3 DNA reads as TGTGCCAGCAGCTTAGGCCTTGAGGGCTTTAATACTGAAGCTTTCTTT. Amino acids: CASSLGLEGFNTEAFF. The chain links TRBV13 to TRBJ1-1; D is uncertain. Looked up from germline, CDR1 is PRHDT and CDR2 is FYEKMQ (reference sequence). CDR3 size: 16 residues. V gave up 0 bases and J gave up 5 bases, with 16 bases separating them. The whole variable domain, filled in from reference TRBV13 and TRBJ1-1, reads AAGVIQSPRHLIKEKRETATLKCYPIPRHDTVYWYQQGPGQDPQFLISFYEKMQSDKGSIPDRFSAQQFSDYHSELNMSSLELGDSALYFCASSLGLEGFNTEAFFGQGTRLTVV.

The rearrangement links TRBV7-2 to TRBJ1-2; 7 nucleotides align to TRBD1. The trim removed 2 bases at V and 1 base at J, leaving 7 bases unmatched. CDR3 length: 16 residues. Germline assignment: CDR1 SGHTA and CDR2 FQGNSA. CDR3 DNA sequence: TGTGCCAGCAGCTTATGGGGACAGAGGAGTAACTATGGCTACACCTTC. Its translation is CASSLWGQRSNYGYTF.

V is TRBV25-1 and J is TRBJ2-7; D is undetermined. CDR3 length equals 13 residues. In germline, CDR1 is MGHDK, CDR2 SYGVNS. V shed 0 bases and J shed 3 bases, with 6 bases lying between them. In DNA form, the CDR3 reads TGTGCCAGCAGTGAATATAGAAGCTACGAGCAGTACTTC. This sequence encodes CASSEYRSYEQYF.

The chain uses TRBV5-8 and TRBJ1-1, with D maybe TRBD1 (5 bases). V was trimmed by 4 bases and J by 1 base, leaving 17 bases between them. Germline CDR1 SGHTS, CDR2 YDEGEE. The CDR3 is 16 residues long. The CDR3 loop is CASSPLGGTGNTEAFF. In DNA, the CDR3 is TGTGCCAGCAGCCCCCTAGGCGGGACGGGGAACACTGAAGCTTTCTTT.

This chain connects TRBV27 to TRBJ2-1; 11 bases match TRBD2. Germline-derived CDR1 and CDR2 are MNHEY and SMNVEV (reference sequence). V gave up 6 bases and J gave up 4 bases; unmatched junction bases: 23. This CDR3 is 21 amino acids long. The CDR3 coding sequence is TGTGCCAGCAGAAGACAGGGGGTAGACTACACTAGCGGGAGAGGATACAATGAGCAGTTCTTC. This gives the protein CASRRQGVDYTSGRGYNEQFF.

The V gene is TRBV4-3, the J gene TRBJ2-1; TRBD2 is a possible D gene (6 bases). The CDR3 is 14 residues long. The germline V gene encodes CDR1 LGHNA and CDR2 YSLEER. V was pared by 5 bases and J by 7 bases, with 15 bases between. CDR3 sequence (DNA): TGCGCCAGCAGCAAACGCACTGGAGGGAATGAGCAGTTCTTC. The encoded protein is CASSKRTGGNEQFF.

The chain couples TRBV5-1 to TRBJ2-1, with 9 bases aligning to TRBD1. The CDR3 runs 15 residues. With 3 bases clipped from V and 5 bases from J, the junction kept 6 bases outside the gene matches. Germline V gene lookup returns CDR1 SGHRS and CDR2 YFSETQ. CDR3: CASSWGQGAHNEQFF. CDR3 nucleotide sequence: TGCGCCAGCAGCTGGGGACAGGGCGCCCACAATGAGCAGTTCTTC.

The V and J genes are TRBV6-6 and TRBJ1-5, with D possibly TRBD1 on 5 matching bases. Germline values: CDR1 MNHNY, CDR2 SVGAGI (reference sequence). CDR3 length: 15 residues. V lost 4 bases, J lost 0 bases, and 10 bases lay in between. The CDR3 nucleotides read TGTGCCAGCAGTTTGACTCAGGGTAGCAATCAGCCCCAGCATTTT. It is translated as CASSLTQGSNQPQHF.

This clone was seen only a few times. V and J are TRBV4-2 and TRBJ2-7; 8 bases line up with TRBD1. Germline assignment: CDR1 LGHNA and CDR2 YNFKEQ. Trimming at V came to 3 bases and at J to 2 bases, leaving 3 bases not matched to a gene. The CDR3 runs 14 residues. This CDR3 is CASSHQQGAYEQYF. CDR3 coding DNA: TGTGCCAGCAGCCACCAACAGGGGGCCTACGAGCAGTACTTC.

This clone was recorded only once. This chain links TRBV9 with TRBJ2-5, with 8 bases matching TRBD2. There are 15 residues in the CDR3. V dropped 2 bases and J dropped 2; count of bases not matched to a gene: 5. CDR1 and CDR2 (germline): SGDLS, YYNGEE. CDR3 sequence reads: CASSVHAGGQETQYF. Written as DNA, the CDR3 is TGTGCCAGCAGCGTTCACGCGGGGGGACAAGAGACCCAGTACTTC.

This clone appeared a few times. V is TRBV6-2 or TRBV6-3 and J is TRBJ1-1; TRBD1 agrees at 7 bases. V lost 2 bases and J lost 3; bases outside the gene matches: 9. CDR3 size: 16 residues. The germline V gene has CDR1 MNHEY and CDR2 SVGEGT. The CDR3 is CASSYKQGNDDTEAFF. The CDR3 DNA reads as TGTGCCAGCAGTTACAAACAGGGGAACGACGACACTGAAGCTTTCTTT.

This rearrangement joins TRBV19 to TRBJ2-7; the match to TRBD2 covers 11 bases. The CDR3 spans 16 residues. With 8 bases clipped from V and 0 bases from J, the junction kept 9 bases outside the gene matches. Germline assignment: CDR1 LNHDA and CDR2 SQIVND (reference sequence). CDR3 DNA: TGTGCCAGTTCCGGGACTAGCGGCCAAAGCTCCTACGAGCAGTACTTC. This translates into CASSGTSGQSSYEQYF.

The rearrangement uses TRBV9 and TRBJ2-3; 8 nucleotides line up with TRBD2. With 1 base clipped from V and 5 bases from J, the junction kept 6 bases outside the gene matches. The CDR3 contains 15 residues. Germline CDR1 and CDR2: SGDLS and YYNGEE. The CDR3 DNA reads TGTGCCAGCAGCGTAAGAGGCGGGGGGCTAGATACGCAGTATTTT. The encoded protein is CASSVRGGGLDTQYF.

V usage is TRBV11-2 and J usage is TRBJ2-3, with TRBD2 matching over 7 bases. The CDR3 has 16 amino acids. The germline gives CDR1 SGHAT, CDR2 FQNNGV. V trimming: 3 bases; J trimming: 6 bases; junction bases outside the gene matches: 12. The CDR3 nucleotides read TGTGCCAGCAGCTTGGTCGGTCTAGCGGCGGCGGATACGCAGTATTTT. It specifies CASSLVGLAAADTQYF.

The chain recombines TRBV5-6 with TRBJ2-2; the D is unclear. The germline V and J ends were trimmed by 0 bases and 4 bases, with 4 bases remaining between them. This CDR3 is built from 13 residues. The germline V gene has CDR1 SGHDT and CDR2 YYEEEE. CDR3 amino acids: CASSLAGTGELFF. In nucleotides, the CDR3 is TGTGCCAGCAGCTTGGCCGGCACCGGGGAGCTGTTTTTT.

The gene calls are TRBV10-1 and TRBJ2-2, with 9 bases that match TRBD2. V was pared by 2 bases and J by 3 bases, with 1 base of the junction left unmatched. Per germline, CDR1 WNHNN and CDR2 SYGVQD (reference sequence). CDR3 size: 15 residues. The CDR3 nucleotides are TGCGCCAGCAGTGAGGGCGGGAGGGACACCGGGGAGCTGTTTTTT. Translating gives CASSEGGRDTGELFF.

The gene calls are TRBV9 and TRBJ2-1; D possibly corresponds to TRBD2 (6 bases). V lost 4 bases to trimming and J lost 0 bases, with 14 bases between them. The germline gives CDR1 SGDLS, CDR2 YYNGEE. The CDR3 loop spans 16 amino acids. The CDR3 coding sequence is TGTGCCAGCAGCCCCCCCGGGGGATACTCCTACAATGAGCAGTTCTTC. As protein: CASSPPGGYSYNEQFF.

The V call is TRBV4-1, the J call TRBJ2-3; no clear D gene. Trimming left V 0 bases short and J 4 bases short, with 14 bases between. Germline CDR1 and CDR2: MGHRA and YSYEKL. CDR3 size: 16 residues. CDR3 loop: CASSQDSRRSPDTQYF. CDR3 nucleotide sequence: TGCGCCAGCAGCCAAGATAGTCGGAGAAGCCCAGATACGCAGTATTTT.

The V and J genes are TRBV12-5 and TRBJ2-1, with TRBD2 identical over 9 bases. V lost 10 bases and J lost 7; bases outside the gene matches: 17. The CDR3 sequence is 16 residues long. Germline CDR1 LGHNT, CDR2 FRNRAP. Here the CDR3 DNA reads TGTGCTACTCCTACCAATCGAGCTAGCGGGGAAAATGAGCAGTTCTTC. Its protein is CATPTNRASGENEQFF.

The chain employs TRBV4-3 and TRBJ2-7; 10 nucleotides agree with TRBD1. CDR3 size: 14 residues. Germline CDR1 reads LGHNA; CDR2 reads YSLEER. The V segment lost 1 base and the J segment 6 bases; nucleotides outside the gene matches: 3. DNA of the CDR3: TGCGCCAGCAGCCAAGGACAGGGGGCGGTCGAGCAGTACTTC. It translates to CASSQGQGAVEQYF.